Given below is one T cell receptor (beta chain) in context. Its antigen remains undetermined. Per-base quality was not reported, and no clone a single base away is much larger than it. Taken from the germline V gene (reference sequence), the CDR1 and CDR2 loops are LNHDA and SQIVND. Trimming accounts for 5 bases at V and 3 bases at J, while the number of junction bases matched to no gene is 2. From its cysteine to its phenylalanine, the CDR3 spans 13 amino acids. Of all the DNA, just the CDR3 is kept, 39 bases in frame from base 1. Repertoires were sampled multiple times during chemoradiotherapy, which allowed clonal expansion in the tumor microenvironment to be followed. Libraries were built with the immunoSEQ multiplex PCR assay. The immuneACCESS repertoire file appears here via TCRdb, limited to in-frame rearrangements. These files lack a portion of the clones; in checked studies, under half of the deficit traces to unresolved V genes, and the cause of the others is not known. The sample has some 19,000 clones on record, 80% to 90% of them singletons. The top ten clonotypes cover 2.3% of the sample.

The data were obtained in a study of chemoradiotherapy in HPV16-positive cancers (dated by TCRdb to between 2021 and 2024). Regarding the complete study: Functional T-cell assays on cells from a couple of HPV16-positive patients defined candidate HPV-specific T-cell clones and common TCR motifs. The candidate HPV-specific TCRs and motifs were then tracked in TCR repertoires from some 86 patients with HPV-related cancers. The study set out to ask whether T-cell immunity against the HPV oncoproteins E6 and E7 changes over the course of chemoradiotherapy and whether that immunity affects survival. Beyond this particular receptor, the publication reports: Expansion of candidate HPV-specific clones and E7-related TCR motifs was observed in the tumor microenvironment during treatment, whereas no such expansion was observed for non-HPV-specific T cells. Among HPV16-positive patients, expansion of HPV-responsive T cells during chemoradiotherapy was associated with better recurrence-free survival. The survival association was reported for HPV16-positive patients, and the functional definition of HPV-specific T cells was derived from only a couple of HPV16-positive patients.

The sequence was collected from a human donor with HPV-associated anogenital cancer. The sequence links TRBV19 to TRBJ2-3, and 7 bases in between align with TRBD1. The sequences come from blood, collected from a patient who underwent chemoradiotherapy. The DNA sequence is TGTGCCAGTAGTGACAGGGCGACAGATACGCAGTATTTT. Protein translation: CASSDRATDTQYF.